This TCR beta chain was sequenced for a study of cytomegalovirus exposure and HLA in healthy donors. Trimming pared 4 bases from V and 2 bases from J, leaving 12 bases between. CDR3 length: 15 residues. Germline loops: CDR1 SNHLY, CDR2 FYNNEI. The study ran its PCR with 60 Vbeta and 13 Jbeta primers. The table came from immunoSEQ multiplex PCR; TCRdb's copy has only in-frame clones and leaves some out. Among more than 95,000 clones listed, 64% were seen once. Sequenced: PBMCs. The chain combines TRBV2 with TRBJ2-1, with a weak D call TRBD2 (5 bases). This receptor was identified in a man in his sixties in good health and CMV-seronegative. CDR3 DNA: TGTGCCAGCAGTGGATCCCCCGGGACCTACAATGAGCAGTTCTTC. Amino acids: CASSGSPGTYNEQFF. Together with reference TRBV2 and TRBJ2-1, the CDR3 gives the full variable domain: EPEVTQTPSHQVTQMGQEVILRCVPISNHLYFYWYRQILGQKVEFLVSFYNNEISEKSEIFDDQFSVERPDGSNFTLKIRSTKLEDSAMYFCASSGSPGTYNEQFFGPGTRLTVL.